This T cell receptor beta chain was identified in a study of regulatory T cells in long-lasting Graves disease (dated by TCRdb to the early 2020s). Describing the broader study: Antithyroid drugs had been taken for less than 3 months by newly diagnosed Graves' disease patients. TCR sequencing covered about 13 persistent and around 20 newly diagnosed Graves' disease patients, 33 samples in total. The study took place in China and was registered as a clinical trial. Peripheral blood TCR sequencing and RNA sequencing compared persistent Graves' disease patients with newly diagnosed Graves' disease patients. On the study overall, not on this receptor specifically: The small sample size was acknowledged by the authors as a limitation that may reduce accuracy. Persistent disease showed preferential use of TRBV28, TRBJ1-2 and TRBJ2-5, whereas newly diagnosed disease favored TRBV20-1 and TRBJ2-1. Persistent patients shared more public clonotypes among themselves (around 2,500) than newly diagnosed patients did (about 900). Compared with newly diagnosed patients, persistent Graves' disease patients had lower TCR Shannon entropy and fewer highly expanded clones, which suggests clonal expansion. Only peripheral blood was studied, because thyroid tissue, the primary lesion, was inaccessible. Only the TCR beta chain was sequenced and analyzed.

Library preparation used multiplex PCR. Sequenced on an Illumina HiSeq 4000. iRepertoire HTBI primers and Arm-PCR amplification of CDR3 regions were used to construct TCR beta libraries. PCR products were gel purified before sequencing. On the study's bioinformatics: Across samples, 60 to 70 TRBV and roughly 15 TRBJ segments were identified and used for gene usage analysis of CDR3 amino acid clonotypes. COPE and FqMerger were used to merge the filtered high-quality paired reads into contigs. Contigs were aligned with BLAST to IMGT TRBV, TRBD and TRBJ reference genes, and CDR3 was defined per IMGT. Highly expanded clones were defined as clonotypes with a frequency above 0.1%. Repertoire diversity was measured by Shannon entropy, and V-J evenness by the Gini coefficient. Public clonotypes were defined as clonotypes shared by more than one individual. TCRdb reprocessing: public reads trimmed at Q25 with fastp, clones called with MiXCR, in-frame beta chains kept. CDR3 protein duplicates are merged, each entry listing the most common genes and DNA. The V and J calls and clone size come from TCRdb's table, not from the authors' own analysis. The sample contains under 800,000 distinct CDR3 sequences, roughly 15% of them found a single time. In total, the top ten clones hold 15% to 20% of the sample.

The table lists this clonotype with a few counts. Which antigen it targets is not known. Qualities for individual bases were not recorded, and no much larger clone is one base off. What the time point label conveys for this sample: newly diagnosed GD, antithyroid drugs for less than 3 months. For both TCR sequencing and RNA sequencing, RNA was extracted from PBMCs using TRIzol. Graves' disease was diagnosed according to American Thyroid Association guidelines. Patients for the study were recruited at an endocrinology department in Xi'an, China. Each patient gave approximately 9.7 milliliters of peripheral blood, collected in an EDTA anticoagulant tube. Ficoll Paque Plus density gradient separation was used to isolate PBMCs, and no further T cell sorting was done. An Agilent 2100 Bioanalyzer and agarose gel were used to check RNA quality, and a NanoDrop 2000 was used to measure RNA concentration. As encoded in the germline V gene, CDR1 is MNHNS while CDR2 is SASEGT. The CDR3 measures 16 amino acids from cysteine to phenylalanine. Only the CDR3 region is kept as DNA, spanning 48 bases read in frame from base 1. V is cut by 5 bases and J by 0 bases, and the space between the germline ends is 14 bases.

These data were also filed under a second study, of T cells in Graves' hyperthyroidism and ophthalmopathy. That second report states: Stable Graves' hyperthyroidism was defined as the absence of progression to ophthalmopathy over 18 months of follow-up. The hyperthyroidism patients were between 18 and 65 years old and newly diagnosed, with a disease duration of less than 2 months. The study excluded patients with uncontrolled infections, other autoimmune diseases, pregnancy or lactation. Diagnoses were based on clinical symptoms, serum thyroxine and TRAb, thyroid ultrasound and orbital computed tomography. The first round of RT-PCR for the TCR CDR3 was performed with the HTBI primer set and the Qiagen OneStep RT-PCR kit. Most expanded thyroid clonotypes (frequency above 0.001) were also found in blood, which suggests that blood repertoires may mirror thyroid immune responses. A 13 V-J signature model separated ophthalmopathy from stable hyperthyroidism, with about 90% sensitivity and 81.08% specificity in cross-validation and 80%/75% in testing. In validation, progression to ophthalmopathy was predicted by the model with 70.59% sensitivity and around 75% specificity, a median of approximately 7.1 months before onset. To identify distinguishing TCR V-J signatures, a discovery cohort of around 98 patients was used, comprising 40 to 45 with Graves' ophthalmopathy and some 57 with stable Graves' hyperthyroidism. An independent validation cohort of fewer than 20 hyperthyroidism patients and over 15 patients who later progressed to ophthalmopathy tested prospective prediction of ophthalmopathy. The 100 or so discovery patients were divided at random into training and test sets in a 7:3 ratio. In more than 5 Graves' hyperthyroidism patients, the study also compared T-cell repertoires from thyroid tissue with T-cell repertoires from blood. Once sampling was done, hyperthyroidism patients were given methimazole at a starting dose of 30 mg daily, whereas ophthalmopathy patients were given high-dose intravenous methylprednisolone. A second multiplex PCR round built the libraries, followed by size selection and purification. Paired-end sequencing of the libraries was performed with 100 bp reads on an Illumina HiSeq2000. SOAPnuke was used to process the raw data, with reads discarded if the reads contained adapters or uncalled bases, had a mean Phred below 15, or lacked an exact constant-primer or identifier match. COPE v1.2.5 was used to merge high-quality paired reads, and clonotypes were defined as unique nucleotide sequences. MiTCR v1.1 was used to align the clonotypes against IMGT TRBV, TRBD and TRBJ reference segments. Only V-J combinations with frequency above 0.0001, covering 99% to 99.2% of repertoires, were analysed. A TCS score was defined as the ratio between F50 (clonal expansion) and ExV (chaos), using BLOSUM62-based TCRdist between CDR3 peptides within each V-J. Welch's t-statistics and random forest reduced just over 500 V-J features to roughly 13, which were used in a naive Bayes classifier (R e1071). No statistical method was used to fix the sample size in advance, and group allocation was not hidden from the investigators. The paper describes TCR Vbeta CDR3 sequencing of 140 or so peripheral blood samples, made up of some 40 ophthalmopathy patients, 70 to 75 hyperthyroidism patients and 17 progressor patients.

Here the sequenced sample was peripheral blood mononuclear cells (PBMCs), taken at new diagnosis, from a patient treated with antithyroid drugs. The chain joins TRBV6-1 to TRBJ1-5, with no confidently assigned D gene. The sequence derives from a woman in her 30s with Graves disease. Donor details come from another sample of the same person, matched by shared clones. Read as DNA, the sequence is TGTGCCAGCAGTAGGGTCGGAGGCCTTAGCAATCAGCCCCAGCATTTT. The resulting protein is CASSRVGGLSNQPQHF.